The clone carrying this T cell receptor beta chain was counted only a few times. The sample originates from a study of cytomegalovirus exposure and HLA in healthy donors. Use of 60 Vbeta and 13 Jbeta primers characterized the PCR. Here immunoSEQ multiplex PCR was the method, and the copy in TCRdb shows in-frame clones only, minus some. This sample has more than 90,000 clones, with about 70% found just once. Germline lookup yields CDR1 SGDLS and CDR2 YYNGEE. The CDR3 sequence is 21 residues long. Trimming removed 2 bases from V and 0 bases from J, with 28 bases in between. The rearrangement links TRBV9 to TRBJ2-3; D may be TRBD1 (6 bases). The sequence came from a woman in her thirties or forties in good health and CMV-seronegative. Sequenced sample: PBMCs. CDR3: CASSVAPVWSGQPLSTDTQYF. CDR3 in DNA: TGTGCCAGCAGCGTGGCACCGGTCTGGTCCGGACAGCCGCTTAGCACAGATACGCAGTATTTT.